The entry below describes one T cell receptor beta chain. Per the original methods: Amplification from reference gene primers served as the basis for estimated nucleated cell counts. TCRdb's copy holds only in-frame clones and misses some; the assay was immunoSEQ multiplex PCR. V, J and clone size were drawn from that table, and D and trimming were deduced from the DNA. The sample contains a few hundred thousand clones, about 81% of which appear only once. The CDR3 covers 17 residues. The V gene's germline CDR1 is SEHNR and CDR2 FQNEAQ (reference sequence). Trimming removed 1 base at V and 0 bases at J, with 13 bases between. The entry originates in a study of blood T cell repertoires in COVID-19. Study summary: PBMCs, B-cell-depleted T cells, or T cells were the source of the cDNA or gDNA that made up the material.

Participants came from roughly 24 US areas, aged about 18 to 100 years. Recovery among Cohort 3 donors was established by two negative PCRs, clearance, or symptom resolution. The V call is TRBV7-9, the J call TRBJ1-3, with D perhaps TRBD1 (5 bases). The specimen sequenced was PBMCs or T cells enriched from blood (not recorded which). This TCR was recovered from a man aged 35 to 55 who had recovered from COVID-19. CDR3 bases: TGTGCCAGCAGCTTAGGGTCCCAGGGCCACTCTGGAAACACCATATATTTT. It codes for CASSLGSQGHSGNTIYF. The whole variable domain, remainder taken from reference TRBV7-9 and TRBJ1-3, is DTGVSQNPRHKITKRGQNVTFRCDPISEHNRLYWYRQTLGQGPEFLTYFQNEAQLEKSRLLSDRFSAERPKGSFSTLEIQRTEQGDSAMYLCASSLGSQGHSGNTIYFGEGSWLTVV.